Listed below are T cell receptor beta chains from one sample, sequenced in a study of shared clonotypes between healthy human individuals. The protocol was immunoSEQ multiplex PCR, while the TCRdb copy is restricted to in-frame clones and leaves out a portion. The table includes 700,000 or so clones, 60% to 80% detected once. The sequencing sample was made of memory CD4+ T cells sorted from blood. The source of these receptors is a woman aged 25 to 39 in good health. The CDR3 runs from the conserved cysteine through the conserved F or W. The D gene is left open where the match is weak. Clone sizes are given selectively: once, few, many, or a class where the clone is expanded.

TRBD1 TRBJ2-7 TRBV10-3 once CAISEGTGISYEQYF TGTGCCATCAGTGAGGGGACAGGGATCTCCTACGAGCAGTACTTC
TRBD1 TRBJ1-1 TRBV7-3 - CASSTPGQGIDTEAFF TGTGCCAGCAGCACCCCGGGACAGGGGATTGACACTGAAGCTTTCTTT
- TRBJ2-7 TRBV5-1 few CASSLGDAPYEQYF TGCGCCAGCAGCTTGGGGGACGCCCCCTACGAGCAGTACTTC
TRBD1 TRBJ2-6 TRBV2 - CASRQRTGFRSGANVLTF TGTGCCAGCAGGCAAAGGACAGGGTTCCGATCTGGGGCCAACGTCCTGACTTTC
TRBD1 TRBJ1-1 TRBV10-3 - CAISDRDRGLLGAFF TGTGCCATCAGTGACAGGGACAGGGGGCTGTTGGGTGCTTTCTTT
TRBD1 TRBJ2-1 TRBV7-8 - CASSLQQGARDEQFF TGTGCCAGCAGCTTACAACAGGGGGCAAGAGATGAGCAGTTCTTC
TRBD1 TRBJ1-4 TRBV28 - CASKPGQENEKLFF TGTGCCAGCAAACCGGGACAGGAGAATGAAAAACTGTTTTTT
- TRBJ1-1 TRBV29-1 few CSVEGVDRRTEAFF TGCAGCGTTGAAGGGGTTGACAGGAGGACTGAAGCTTTCTTT
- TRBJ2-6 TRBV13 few CASSHRAKSFSGANVLTF TGTGCCAGCAGCCACCGGGCTAAGAGTTTCTCTGGGGCCAACGTCCTGACTTTC
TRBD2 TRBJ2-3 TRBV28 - CASIAGGRRTDTQYF TGTGCCAGCATCGCGGGAGGGCGTCGCACAGATACGCAGTATTTT
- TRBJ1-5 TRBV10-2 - CASSESDFGNQPQHF TGCGCCAGCAGTGAGTCGGACTTCGGGAATCAGCCCCAGCATTTT
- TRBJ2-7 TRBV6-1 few CASTQGGGHSYEQYF TGTGCCAGCACGCAGGGGGGCGGACACTCCTACGAGCAGTACTTC
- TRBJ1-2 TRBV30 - CAWSVGEGYGYTF TGTGCCTGGAGTGTAGGGGAGGGCTATGGCTACACCTTC
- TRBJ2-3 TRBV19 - CASSGGAYTDTQYF TGTGCCAGTAGTGGCGGGGCATACACAGATACGCAGTATTTT
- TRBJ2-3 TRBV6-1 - CASSEAGGAGRRTDTQYF TGTGCCAGCAGTGAAGCGGGAGGCGCAGGGAGGAGGACAGATACGCAGTATTTT
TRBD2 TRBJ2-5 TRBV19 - CASSTTSGLLETQYF TGTGCCAGTAGTACCACTAGCGGGCTGCTGGAGACCCAGTACTTC
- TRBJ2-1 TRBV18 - CASSPRPGQEGQFF TGTGCCAGCTCACCACGCCCGGGCCAGGAGGGGCAGTTCTTC
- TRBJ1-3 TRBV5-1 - CASSLKDASSGNTIYF TGCGCCAGCAGCTTGAAGGACGCTAGCTCTGGAAACACCATATATTTT
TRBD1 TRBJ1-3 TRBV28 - CASSSSQGLLSGNTIYF TGTGCCAGCAGTTCATCACAGGGGTTGCTCTCTGGAAACACCATATATTTT
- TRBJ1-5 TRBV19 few CASTFRIATSNQPQHF TGTGCCAGTACTTTCAGGATCGCAACGAGCAATCAGCCCCAGCATTTT
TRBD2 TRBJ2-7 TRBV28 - CASSGTSSNEQYF TGTGCCAGCAGTGGGACTAGTTCAAACGAGCAGTACTTC
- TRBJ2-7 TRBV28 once CASSTGPTYEQYF TGTGCCAGCAGTACTGGCCCTACCTACGAGCAGTACTTC
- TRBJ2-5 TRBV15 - CATSRDTKETQYF TGTGCCACCAGCAGAGACACAAAAGAGACCCAGTACTTC
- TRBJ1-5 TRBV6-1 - CASSETQGYNQPQHF TGTGCCAGCAGTGAAACCCAGGGCTACAATCAGCCCCAGCATTTT
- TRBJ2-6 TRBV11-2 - CASSLHSGANVLTF TGTGCCAGCAGCTTACATTCCGGGGCCAACGTCCTGACTTTC
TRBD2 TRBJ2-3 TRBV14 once CASSPRSLAGSPGHTQYF TGTGCCAGCAGTCCAAGGTCGCTAGCGGGGTCCCCCGGCCATACGCAGTATTTT
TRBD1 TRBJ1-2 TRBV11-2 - CASSLDPTGDYGYTF TGTGCCAGCAGCTTAGACCCCACAGGGGACTATGGCTACACCTTC
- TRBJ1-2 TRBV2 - CASKPHSQVVDGYTF TGTGCCAGCAAGCCTCATTCCCAGGTTGTCGATGGCTACACCTTC
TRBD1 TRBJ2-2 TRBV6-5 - CASSRTGYGGELFF TGTGCCAGCAGTCGGACAGGGTACGGCGGGGAGCTGTTTTTT
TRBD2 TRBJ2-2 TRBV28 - CASRPTSGRLTGELFF TGTGCCAGCAGACCAACTAGCGGGAGGCTTACCGGGGAGCTGTTTTTT
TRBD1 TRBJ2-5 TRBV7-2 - CASSVGTDQETQYF TGTGCCAGCAGCGTTGGGACAGATCAAGAGACCCAGTACTTC
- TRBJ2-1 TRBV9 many CASSETGREHNEQFF TGTGCCAGCAGCGAGACGGGTCGGGAGCACAATGAGCAGTTCTTC
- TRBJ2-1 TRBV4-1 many CASSQGNWGGGRSYREFF TGCGCCAGCAGCCAAGGGAATTGGGGGGGCGGGAGAAGTTATCGGGAGTTCTTC
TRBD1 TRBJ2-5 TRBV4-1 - CASSKQGAPEGETQYF TGCGCCAGCAGTAAACAGGGGGCGCCAGAGGGGGAGACCCAGTACTTC
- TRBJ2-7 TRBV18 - CASLSRGGRNEQYF TGTGCCAGTCTATCCCGGGGTGGAAGGAACGAGCAGTACTTC
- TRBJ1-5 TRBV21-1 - CASRWTVQPQHF TGTGCCAGCAGATGGACGGTTCAGCCCCAGCATTTT
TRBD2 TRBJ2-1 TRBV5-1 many CASSFLLAGEGEQFF TGCGCCAGCAGCTTCCTCCTAGCGGGAGAAGGGGAGCAGTTCTTC
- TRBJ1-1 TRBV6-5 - CASRYRENTEAFF TGTGCCAGCAGGTACAGGGAGAACACTGAAGCTTTCTTT
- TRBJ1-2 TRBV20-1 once CREDGVYGYTF TGCAGAGAAGACGGAGTTTATGGCTACACCTTC
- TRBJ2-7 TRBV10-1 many CASSRTDSYEQYF TGCGCCAGCAGTAGGACAGACTCCTACGAGCAGTACTTC
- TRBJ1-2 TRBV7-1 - CASSSINDGYTF TGTGCCAGCAGCTCAATAAACGATGGCTACACCTTC
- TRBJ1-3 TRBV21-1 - CASSKPPSGNTIYF TGTGCCAGCAGCAAACCCCCCTCTGGAAACACCATATATTTT
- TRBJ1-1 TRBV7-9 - CASSPRGGRDGAFF TGTGCCAGCAGCCCCCGGGGGGGGAGGGATGGGGCTTTCTTT
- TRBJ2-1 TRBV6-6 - CASSYSISWGTEQFF TGTGCCAGCAGTTACTCGATTAGTTGGGGCACTGAGCAGTTCTTC
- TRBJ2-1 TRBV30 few CACKGGEQFF TGTGCCTGTAAGGGTGGTGAGCAGTTCTTC
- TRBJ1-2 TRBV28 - CASSPFGIGNGGYTF TGTGCCAGCAGTCCGTTCGGAATAGGAAACGGTGGCTACACCTTC
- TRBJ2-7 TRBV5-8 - CASSHTDATDGLVKQYF TGTGCCAGCAGCCATACCGACGCTACCGACGGCTTGGTGAAGCAGTACTTC
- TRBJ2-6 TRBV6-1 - CASSERSTGWAGANVLTF TGTGCCAGCAGTGAAAGGTCTACAGGATGGGCTGGGGCCAACGTCCTGACTTTC
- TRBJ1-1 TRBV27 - CASSYKGGGTEAFF TGTGCCAGCAGTTATAAGGGGGGAGGCACTGAAGCTTTCTTT
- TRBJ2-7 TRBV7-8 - CASSLESQAGAYEQYF TGTGCCAGCAGCTTAGAGTCCCAGGCAGGGGCGTACGAGCAGTACTTC
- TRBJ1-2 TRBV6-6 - CASSLGGSYGYTF TGTGCCAGCAGTTTGGGAGGGTCCTATGGCTACACCTTC
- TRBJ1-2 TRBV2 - CASSADVVDGYTF TGTGCCAGCAGCGCGGACGTAGTAGACGGCTACACCTTC
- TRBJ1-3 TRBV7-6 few CASRSSTGSTRNTIYF TGTGCCAGCAGGTCTAGTACAGGCTCTACGCGAAACACCATATATTTT